The rows below give T cell receptor beta chains drawn from one sample of a study of cytomegalovirus exposure and HLA in healthy donors. Assay used: immunoSEQ multiplex PCR; TCRdb lists only in-frame clones, some missing. The sample has approximately 110,000 clones. The sequenced material came from PBMCs. These receptors were taken from a man aged 40-49 years in good health and CMV-seronegative. The CDR3 runs from the conserved cysteine through the conserved F or W. A D gene is named only where the DNA matches it firmly.

j_call: TRBJ1-4
d_call: TRBD1
v_call: TRBV30
cdr3_nt: TGTGCCTGGTCCGGGACAGGGGGTTATGAAAAACTGTTTTTT
cdr3_aa: CAWSGTGGYEKLFF

j_call: TRBJ1-2
d_call: .
v_call: TRBV6-1
cdr3_nt: TGTGCCGTGCAGGGGAACTATGGCTACACCTTC
cdr3_aa: CAVQGNYGYTF

j_call: TRBJ2-1
d_call: .
v_call: TRBV9
cdr3_nt: TGTGCCAGCAGCAGGGGGGACTATTACAATGAGCAGTTCTTC
cdr3_aa: CASSRGDYYNEQFF

j_call: TRBJ2-7
d_call: TRBD1
v_call: TRBV28
cdr3_nt: TGTGCCAGCAAAGAGGGGGCACGCGGCGAGCAGTACTTC
cdr3_aa: CASKEGARGEQYF

j_call: TRBJ1-5
d_call: .
v_call: TRBV4-2
cdr3_nt: TGTGCCAGCAGCTTAGAGGCAGGGAGCAATCAGCCCCAGCATTTT
cdr3_aa: CASSLEAGSNQPQHF

j_call: TRBJ2-5
d_call: .
v_call: TRBV5-6
cdr3_nt: TGTGCCAGCAGACCCACCCCCGCGGGTCCGGAGACCCAGTACTTC
cdr3_aa: CASRPTPAGPETQYF

j_call: TRBJ2-1
d_call: TRBD1
v_call: TRBV11-3
cdr3_nt: TGTGCCAGCAGCGGGGACAGGGGAAAGTTCTTC
cdr3_aa: CASSGDRGKFF

j_call: TRBJ2-4
d_call: .
v_call: TRBV11-1
cdr3_nt: TGTGCCAGCAGCGTTACAGGATCAAACATTCAGTACTTC
cdr3_aa: CASSVTGSNIQYF

j_call: TRBJ2-5
d_call: TRBD2
v_call: TRBV11-3
cdr3_nt: TGTGCCAGCAGCGCCTTAGCGGGACAAGAGACCCAGTACTTC
cdr3_aa: CASSALAGQETQYF

j_call: TRBJ1-1
d_call: .
v_call: TRBV6-6
cdr3_nt: TGTGCCAGCAGTTACAGCGTGATGAACACTGAAGCTTTCTTT
cdr3_aa: CASSYSVMNTEAFF

j_call: TRBJ2-7
d_call: .
v_call: TRBV11-3
cdr3_nt: TGTGCCAGCAGCTTAGTTTCAGGGGAAGCATCCGAGCAGTACTTC
cdr3_aa: CASSLVSGEASEQYF

j_call: TRBJ2-7
d_call: .
v_call: TRBV4-3
cdr3_nt: TGCGCCAGCAGCCCCAGGACAGACGGCTACGAGCAGTACTTC
cdr3_aa: CASSPRTDGYEQYF

j_call: TRBJ2-3
d_call: TRBD1
v_call: TRBV6-1
cdr3_nt: TGTGCCAGCAGTGAAACCACCCCGGGACAGGGGGTTGACACGCAGTATTTT
cdr3_aa: CASSETTPGQGVDTQYF

j_call: TRBJ2-3
d_call: TRBD2
v_call: TRBV5-1
cdr3_nt: TGCGCCAGCAGCTTGGGACCGTCGGGGGGAGGAAATACGCAGTATTTT
cdr3_aa: CASSLGPSGGGNTQYF

j_call: TRBJ2-3
d_call: TRBD1
v_call: TRBV29-1
cdr3_nt: TGCGATAAGACAGGGTATACAGATACGCAGTATTTT
cdr3_aa: CDKTGYTDTQYF

j_call: TRBJ1-5
d_call: .
v_call: TRBV6-5
cdr3_nt: TGTGCCAGCAGTCAGGACCAGGGGAGGCCCCAGCATTTT
cdr3_aa: CASSQDQGRPQHF

j_call: TRBJ2-7
d_call: TRBD2
v_call: TRBV5-1
cdr3_nt: TGCGCCAGCAGCTTCAACCCCGGGACTAGCGGGAGACGGGCCTTGGGGCAGTACTTC
cdr3_aa: CASSFNPGTSGRRALGQYF

j_call: TRBJ1-1
d_call: .
v_call: TRBV30
cdr3_nt: TGTGCCTGGAGTGTACCGGGGAACACTGAAGCTTTCTTT
cdr3_aa: CAWSVPGNTEAFF

j_call: TRBJ2-1
d_call: TRBD1
v_call: TRBV28
cdr3_nt: TGTGCCAGCAGTGTCCCGGGACAGGGTCTTGATGAGCAGTTCTTC
cdr3_aa: CASSVPGQGLDEQFF

j_call: TRBJ1-2
d_call: TRBD1
v_call: TRBV25-1
cdr3_nt: TGTGCCAGCAGTGAATTCGGAACCGGGACAGGGGGTGGCTACACCTTC
cdr3_aa: CASSEFGTGTGGGYTF

j_call: TRBJ1-1
d_call: .
v_call: TRBV7-9
cdr3_nt: TGTGCCAGCAGCTTAGAGGGAGGGAACACTGAAGCTTTCTTT
cdr3_aa: CASSLEGGNTEAFF

j_call: TRBJ2-3
d_call: TRBD2
v_call: TRBV4-3
cdr3_nt: TGCGCCAGCAGCCACTCGGGACTAGTGACAGATACGCAGTATTTT
cdr3_aa: CASSHSGLVTDTQYF

j_call: TRBJ2-6
d_call: .
v_call: TRBV28
cdr3_nt: TGTGCCAGCGCAATCGACAGGATGGGCTCTGGGGCCAACGTCCTGACTTTC
cdr3_aa: CASAIDRMGSGANVLTF

j_call: TRBJ2-7
d_call: .
v_call: TRBV7-2
cdr3_nt: TGTGCCAGCAACCCGACCCCGGGTCCCTACGAGCAGTACTTC
cdr3_aa: CASNPTPGPYEQYF

j_call: TRBJ2-5
d_call: TRBD1
v_call: TRBV28
cdr3_nt: TGTGCCAGCAGTTTTGAGGACAGGTTCCAAGAGACCCAGTACTTC
cdr3_aa: CASSFEDRFQETQYF

j_call: TRBJ2-3
d_call: TRBD2
v_call: TRBV6-6
cdr3_nt: TGTGCCAGTGGGATAGCGGGAGGGCCTGGGGATACGCAGTATTTT
cdr3_aa: CASGIAGGPGDTQYF

j_call: TRBJ1-5
d_call: TRBD1
v_call: TRBV2
cdr3_nt: TGTGCCAGCAGCGGACAGGGTTTTACCCAAAATCAGCCCCAGCATTTT
cdr3_aa: CASSGQGFTQNQPQHF

j_call: TRBJ2-2
d_call: TRBD1
v_call: TRBV11-3
cdr3_nt: TGTGCCAGCAGCCCAGGGACAGGGCGTGACACCGGGGAGCTGTTTTTT
cdr3_aa: CASSPGTGRDTGELFF

j_call: TRBJ1-2
d_call: .
v_call: TRBV30
cdr3_nt: TGTGCCTGGGTCGACAGCATTAACTATGGCTACACCTTC
cdr3_aa: CAWVDSINYGYTF

j_call: TRBJ2-6
d_call: .
v_call: TRBV7-6
cdr3_nt: TGTGCCAGCAGCGAGGGTGGGGCCAACGTCCTGACTTTC
cdr3_aa: CASSEGGANVLTF

j_call: TRBJ2-1
d_call: .
v_call: TRBV6-5
cdr3_nt: TGTGCCAGCGGCCCTAGCGCGTACAATGAGCAGTTCTTC
cdr3_aa: CASGPSAYNEQFF

j_call: TRBJ1-1
d_call: TRBD1
v_call: TRBV25-1
cdr3_nt: TGTGCCAGCAGTGCCTTTAACAGGGGGCTCGGGGACACTGAAGCTTTCTTT
cdr3_aa: CASSAFNRGLGDTEAFF

j_call: TRBJ2-2
d_call: .
v_call: TRBV6-1
cdr3_nt: TGTGCCAGCAGTGAAGCCTACCTGGACACCGGGGAGCTGTTTTTT
cdr3_aa: CASSEAYLDTGELFF

j_call: TRBJ2-7
d_call: TRBD2
v_call: TRBV2
cdr3_nt: TGTGCCAGCGGGACAACTAGCGGGAGCTCCTACGAGCAGTACTTC
cdr3_aa: CASGTTSGSSYEQYF

j_call: TRBJ1-4
d_call: TRBD1
v_call: TRBV11-3
cdr3_nt: TGTGCCAGCAGCTCCCTTCCGGACAGGGTGGGGTATGAAAAACTGTTTTTT
cdr3_aa: CASSSLPDRVGYEKLFF